This T cell receptor (beta chain) was captured in a study of T-cell memory formation after mild COVID-19. The study, taken as a whole, reports: A second wave expanding day 15 to 37 was CD4+-biased; contracting clones were balanced.

TCRdb re-analysed the 5' RACE reads in MiXCR, keeping a single row per CDR3 protein. The sample has hundreds of thousands of distinct CDR3 sequences; roughly 20% are singletons. Per germline, CDR1 MGHRA and CDR2 YSYEKL. CDR3 length equals 16 residues. The ends were cut back, 0 bases at V and 0 bases at J, with 10 bases in the middle. The sample holds a few counts of this clonotype. No antigen is known for it. This chain connects TRBV4-1 to TRBJ2-3, with D perhaps matching TRBD1 (5 bases). The sequence was collected from an adult woman who had mild COVID-19 (a few samples of this study predate the infection). Cell type and time point are not known. Sequencing was performed on PBMCs or a T cell subset sorted from them (not recorded which). The CDR3 DNA reads as TGCGCCAGCAGCCAAGACGTAGGGGCTAGCACAGATACGCAGTATTTT. Its translation is CASSQDVGASTDTQYF.